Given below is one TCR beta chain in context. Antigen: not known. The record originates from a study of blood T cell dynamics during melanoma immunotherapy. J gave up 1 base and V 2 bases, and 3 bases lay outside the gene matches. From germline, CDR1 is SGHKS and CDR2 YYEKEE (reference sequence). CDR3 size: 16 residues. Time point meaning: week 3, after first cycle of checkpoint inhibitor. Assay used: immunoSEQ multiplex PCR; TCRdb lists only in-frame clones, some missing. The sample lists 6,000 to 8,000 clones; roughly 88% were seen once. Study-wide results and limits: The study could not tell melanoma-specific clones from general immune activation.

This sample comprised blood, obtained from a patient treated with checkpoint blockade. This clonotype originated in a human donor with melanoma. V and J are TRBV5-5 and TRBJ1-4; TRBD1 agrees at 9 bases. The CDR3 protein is CASSLTGGGTNEKLFF. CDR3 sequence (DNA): TGTGCCAGCAGCTTAACAGGGGGCGGAACTAATGAAAAACTGTTTTTT.